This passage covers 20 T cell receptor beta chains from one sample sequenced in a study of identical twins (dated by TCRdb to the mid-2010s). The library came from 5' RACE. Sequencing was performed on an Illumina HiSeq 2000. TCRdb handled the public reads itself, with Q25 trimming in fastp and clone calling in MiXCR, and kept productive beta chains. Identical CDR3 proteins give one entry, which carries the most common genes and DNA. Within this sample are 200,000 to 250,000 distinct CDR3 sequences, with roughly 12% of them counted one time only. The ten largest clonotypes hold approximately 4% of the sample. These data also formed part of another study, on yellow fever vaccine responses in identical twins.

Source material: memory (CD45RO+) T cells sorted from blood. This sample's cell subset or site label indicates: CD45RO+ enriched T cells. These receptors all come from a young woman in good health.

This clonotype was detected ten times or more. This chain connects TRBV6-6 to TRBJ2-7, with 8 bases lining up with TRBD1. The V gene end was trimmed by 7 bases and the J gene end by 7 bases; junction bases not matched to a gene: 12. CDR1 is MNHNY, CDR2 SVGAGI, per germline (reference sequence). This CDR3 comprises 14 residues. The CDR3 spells CASILGTGAEEQYF. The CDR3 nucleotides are TGTGCCAGCATTCTCGGGACAGGAGCAGAAGAGCAGTACTTC.

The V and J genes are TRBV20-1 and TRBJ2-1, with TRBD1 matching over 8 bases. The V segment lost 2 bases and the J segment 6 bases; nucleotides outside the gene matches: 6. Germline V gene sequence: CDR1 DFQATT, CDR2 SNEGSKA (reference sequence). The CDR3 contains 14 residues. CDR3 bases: TGCAGTGCTAGACAGGGGGCCCCTCGCAATGAGCAGTTCTTC. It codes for CSARQGAPRNEQFF.

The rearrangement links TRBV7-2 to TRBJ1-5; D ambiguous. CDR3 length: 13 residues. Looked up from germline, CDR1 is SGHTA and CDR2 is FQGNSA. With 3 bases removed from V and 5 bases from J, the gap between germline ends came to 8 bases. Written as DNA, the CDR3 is TGTGCCAGCAGCTTCCCTGGATATCAGCCCCAGCATTTT. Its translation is CASSFPGYQPQHF.

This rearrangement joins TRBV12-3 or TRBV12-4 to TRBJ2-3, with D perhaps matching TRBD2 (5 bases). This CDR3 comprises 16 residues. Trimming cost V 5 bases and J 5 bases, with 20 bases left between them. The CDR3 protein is CASSPFLASTQDTQYF. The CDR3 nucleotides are TGTGCCAGCAGTCCATTCCTAGCCTCCACACAAGATACGCAGTATTTT.

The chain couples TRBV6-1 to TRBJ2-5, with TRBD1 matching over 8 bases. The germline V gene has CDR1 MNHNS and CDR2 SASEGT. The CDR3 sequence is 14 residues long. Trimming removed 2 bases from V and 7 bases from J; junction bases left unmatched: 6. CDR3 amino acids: CASSERTGFGTQYF. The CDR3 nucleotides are TGTGCCAGCAGTGAAAGGACAGGGTTTGGGACCCAGTACTTC.

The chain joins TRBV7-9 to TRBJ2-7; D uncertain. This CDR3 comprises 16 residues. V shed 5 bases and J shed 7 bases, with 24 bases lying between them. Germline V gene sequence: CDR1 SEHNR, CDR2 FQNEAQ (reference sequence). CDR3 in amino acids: CASSLLRPDSLGEQYF. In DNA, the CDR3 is TGTGCCAGCAGCCTCTTGAGGCCTGATTCCCTCGGGGAGCAGTACTTC.

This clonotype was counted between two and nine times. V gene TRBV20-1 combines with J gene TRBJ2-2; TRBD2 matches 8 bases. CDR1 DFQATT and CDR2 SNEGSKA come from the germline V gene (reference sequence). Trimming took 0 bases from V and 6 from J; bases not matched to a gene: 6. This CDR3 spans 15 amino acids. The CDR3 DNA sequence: TGCAGTGCTAGAGATCCAGGACTAGCAGCCGGGGAGCTGTTTTTT. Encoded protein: CSARDPGLAAGELFF.

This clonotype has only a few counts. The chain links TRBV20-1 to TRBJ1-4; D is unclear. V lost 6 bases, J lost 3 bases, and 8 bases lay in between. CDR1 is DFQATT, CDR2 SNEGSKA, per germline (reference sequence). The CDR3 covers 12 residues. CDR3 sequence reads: CSAKSSNEKLFF. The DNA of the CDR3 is TGCAGTGCAAAGTCTTCTAATGAAAAACTGTTTTTT.

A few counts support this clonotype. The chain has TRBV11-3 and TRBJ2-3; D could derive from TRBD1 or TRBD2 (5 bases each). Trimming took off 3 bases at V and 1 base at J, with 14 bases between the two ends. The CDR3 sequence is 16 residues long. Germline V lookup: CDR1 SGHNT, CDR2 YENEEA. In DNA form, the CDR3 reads TGTGCCAGCAGCTTGGGGGAATCTAGGGGCACAGATACGCAGTATTTT. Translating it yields CASSLGESRGTDTQYF.

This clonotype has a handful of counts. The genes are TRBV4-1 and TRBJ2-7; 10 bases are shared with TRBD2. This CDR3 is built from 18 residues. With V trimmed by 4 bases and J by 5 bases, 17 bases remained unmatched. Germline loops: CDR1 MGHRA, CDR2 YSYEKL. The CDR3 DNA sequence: TGCGCCAGCAGCCGGGGTGGGTCTAGCGGGAGTAGTGTCAACGAGCAGTACTTC. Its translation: CASSRGGSSGSSVNEQYF.

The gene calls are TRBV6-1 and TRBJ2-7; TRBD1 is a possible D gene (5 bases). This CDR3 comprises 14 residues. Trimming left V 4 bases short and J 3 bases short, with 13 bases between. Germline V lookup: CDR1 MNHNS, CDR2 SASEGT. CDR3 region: CASSAGQVVYEQYF. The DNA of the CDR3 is TGTGCCAGCAGTGCAGGGCAGGTCGTCTACGAGCAGTACTTC.

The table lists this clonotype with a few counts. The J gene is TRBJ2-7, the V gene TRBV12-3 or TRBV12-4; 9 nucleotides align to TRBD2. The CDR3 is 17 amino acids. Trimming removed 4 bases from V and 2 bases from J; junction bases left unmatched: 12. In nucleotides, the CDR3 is TGTGCCAGCAGTTCCAACCGACTAGCGGCAAAACCCTACGAGCAGTACTTC. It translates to CASSSNRLAAKPYEQYF.

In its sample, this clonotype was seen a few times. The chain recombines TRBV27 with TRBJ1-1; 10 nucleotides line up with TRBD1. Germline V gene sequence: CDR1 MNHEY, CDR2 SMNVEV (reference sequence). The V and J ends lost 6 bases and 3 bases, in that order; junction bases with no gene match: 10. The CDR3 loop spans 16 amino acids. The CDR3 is CASSPTGGVSDTEAFF. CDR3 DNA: TGTGCCAGCAGCCCGACAGGGGGCGTATCGGACACTGAAGCTTTCTTT.

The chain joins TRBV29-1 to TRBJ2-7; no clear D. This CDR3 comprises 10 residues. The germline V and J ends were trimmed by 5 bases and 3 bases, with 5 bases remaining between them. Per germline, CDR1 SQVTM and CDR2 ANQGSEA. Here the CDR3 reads CSVQNYEQYF. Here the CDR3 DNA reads TGCAGCGTTCAGAACTACGAGCAGTACTTC.

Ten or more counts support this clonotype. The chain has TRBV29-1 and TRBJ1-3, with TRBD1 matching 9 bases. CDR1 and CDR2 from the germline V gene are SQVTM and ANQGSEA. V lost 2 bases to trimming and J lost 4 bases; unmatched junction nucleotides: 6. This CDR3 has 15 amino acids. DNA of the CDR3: TGCAGCGTTGAATGGGGACAGGGCTCGGGAAACACCATATATTTT. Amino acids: CSVEWGQGSGNTIYF.

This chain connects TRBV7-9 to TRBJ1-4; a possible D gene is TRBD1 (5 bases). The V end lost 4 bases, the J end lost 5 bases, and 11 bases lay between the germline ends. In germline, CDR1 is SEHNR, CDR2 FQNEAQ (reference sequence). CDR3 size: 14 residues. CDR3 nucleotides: TGTGCCAGCAGCTACGGGACGGAGAATGAAAAACTGTTTTTT. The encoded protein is CASSYGTENEKLFF.

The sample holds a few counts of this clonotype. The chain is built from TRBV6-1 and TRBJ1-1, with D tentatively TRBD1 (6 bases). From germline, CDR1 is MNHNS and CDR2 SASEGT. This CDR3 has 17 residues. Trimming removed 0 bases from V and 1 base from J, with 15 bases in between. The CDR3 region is CASSEALFGGANTEAFF. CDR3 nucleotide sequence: TGTGCCAGCAGTGAAGCGCTTTTTGGGGGCGCGAACACTGAAGCTTTCTTT.

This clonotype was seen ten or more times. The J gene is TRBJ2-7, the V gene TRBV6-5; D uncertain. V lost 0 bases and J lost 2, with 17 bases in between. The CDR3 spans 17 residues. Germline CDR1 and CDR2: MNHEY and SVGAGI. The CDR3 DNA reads TGTGCCAGCAGTTACTCGATTGGAGTACCTACTACCTACGAGCAGTACTTC. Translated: CASSYSIGVPTTYEQYF.

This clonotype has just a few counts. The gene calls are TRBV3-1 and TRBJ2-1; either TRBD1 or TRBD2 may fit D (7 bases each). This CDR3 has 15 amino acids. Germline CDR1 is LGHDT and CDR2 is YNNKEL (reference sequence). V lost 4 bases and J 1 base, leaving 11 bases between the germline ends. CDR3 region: CASSPGGDSYNEQFF. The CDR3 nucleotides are TGTGCCAGCAGCCCAGGGGGGGATTCCTACAATGAGCAGTTCTTC.

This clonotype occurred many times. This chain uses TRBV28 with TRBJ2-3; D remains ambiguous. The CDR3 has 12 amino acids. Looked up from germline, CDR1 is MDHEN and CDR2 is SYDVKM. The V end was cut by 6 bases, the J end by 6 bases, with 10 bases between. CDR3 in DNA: TGTGCCAGCAGCCCCATTAGGGATACGCAGTATTTT. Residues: CASSPIRDTQYF. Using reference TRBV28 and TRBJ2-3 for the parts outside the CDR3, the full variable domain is DVKVTQSSRYLVKRTGEKVFLECVQDMDHENMFWYRQDPGLGLRLIYFSYDVKMKEKGDIPEGYSVSREKKERFSLILESASTNQTSMYLCASSPIRDTQYFGPGTRLTVL.